Below are 29 T cell receptor beta chains sequenced from a single sample in a study of cytomegalovirus exposure and HLA in healthy donors. The PCR employed 60 Vbeta primers together with 13 Jbeta primers. The data were produced by immunoSEQ multiplex PCR, yet TCRdb's version contains in-frame clones alone and is incomplete. The sample holds around 130,000 clones, about three fifths seen once. The sample comprised PBMCs. These receptors were taken from a male donor in good health and CMV-seronegative.

The chain joins TRBV6-5 to TRBJ2-7; 12 positions match TRBD1. CDR1 is MNHEY, CDR2 SVGAGI, per germline. The CDR3 is 16 amino acids. The trim removed 2 bases at V and 3 bases at J, leaving 5 bases unmatched. In DNA, the CDR3 is TGTGCCAGCAGTTACGCGGGGACAGGGGGCTTCTACGAGCAGTACTTC. Its protein is CASSYAGTGGFYEQYF.

The chain employs TRBV15 and TRBJ1-3; D is unclear. This CDR3 comprises 16 residues. Trimming stripped 0 bases from V and 2 bases from J, with 11 bases between. Germline CDR1 LNHNV, CDR2 YYDKDF (reference sequence). DNA for the CDR3: TGTGCCACCAGCAGAGATCGGGCGGGGACTGGAAACACCATATATTTT. Residues: CATSRDRAGTGNTIYF.

CDR3 bases: TGTGCCATATGGGGGGGCTCCTACGAGCAGTACTTC. It yields the protein CAIWGGSYEQYF. The chain is built from TRBV10-3 and TRBJ2-7, with 7 nucleotides matching TRBD2. The junction had 2 bases not matched to a gene; V was cut back by 9 bases and J by 0 bases. Germline values: CDR1 ENHRY, CDR2 SYGVKD. The CDR3 is made up of 12 amino acids.

V and J are TRBV6-5 and TRBJ1-6, with TRBD1 matching over 12 bases. Germline lookup yields CDR1 MNHEY and CDR2 SVGAGI. The length of the CDR3 is 15 residues. V lost 0 bases and J lost 14; bases outside the gene matches: 5. CDR3 DNA: TGTGCCAGCAGTTACTCGATGGGGACAGGGGGCACCCTCCACTTT. It is translated as CASSYSMGTGGTLHF.

The V gene is TRBV25-1, the J gene TRBJ1-3; 7 bases fit TRBD1. The CDR3 has 15 residues. Germline assignment: CDR1 MGHDK and CDR2 SYGVNS. The V and J ends lost 6 bases and 6 bases, in that order; junction bases with no gene match: 11. For the CDR3, the DNA is TGTGCCAGCAGGAGAACAGGGGTATTAGAAAACACCATATATTTT. Translation: CASRRTGVLENTIYF.

The chain joins TRBV6-1 to TRBJ2-7; 8 positions agree with TRBD2. In germline, CDR1 is MNHNS, CDR2 SASEGT. The CDR3 length is 16 residues. The V gene end was trimmed by 3 bases and the J gene end by 7 bases; junction bases not matched to a gene: 14. CDR3 coding DNA: TGTGCCAGCAGTGATCATTTAGCGGGGTTTGAGAAAGAGCAGTACTTC. This sequence encodes CASSDHLAGFEKEQYF.

This chain uses TRBV28 with TRBJ1-4, with D possibly being TRBD1 (5 bases). Germline assignment: CDR1 MDHEN and CDR2 SYDVKM. Trimming cost V 2 bases and J 6 bases, with 10 bases left between them. The CDR3 sequence is 14 residues long. CDR3 coding DNA: TGTGCCAGCAGTTTAAGAAGCAGGGATGAAAAACTGTTTTTT. Its protein is CASSLRSRDEKLFF.

The table lists this clone with a few counts. The gene calls are TRBV6-5 and TRBJ1-3; the D gene is possibly TRBD1 (6 bases). The CDR3 consists of 14 residues. Per the germline V gene, CDR1 is MNHEY and CDR2 is SVGAGI. Trimming shortened V by 4 bases and J by 3 bases, and 10 bases separated the two germline ends. CDR3 coding DNA: TGTGCCAGCAGTTCCCCAGGGGTTGGAAACACCATATATTTT. Translation: CASSSPGVGNTIYF.

The J gene is TRBJ2-1, the V gene TRBV5-1; 11 bases are a match to TRBD1. The germline V gene has CDR1 SGHRS and CDR2 YFSETQ. The V gene end was trimmed by 1 base and the J gene end by 8 bases; junction bases not matched to a gene: 8. This CDR3 has 16 amino acids. The CDR3 protein is CASSLTGTGGLDEQFF. The CDR3 nucleotides are TGCGCCAGCAGCTTGACCGGGACAGGGGGTTTGGATGAGCAGTTCTTC.

This clone was observed a few times. V gene TRBV5-6 combines with J gene TRBJ1-1; 7 bases are shared with TRBD1. CDR3 length: 12 residues. After removal of 4 bases from V and 7 bases from J, the junction contained 4 bases not matched to a gene. Germline CDR1 is SGHDT and CDR2 is YYEEEE. Here the CDR3 reads CASSGAGGEAFF. The CDR3, as DNA: TGTGCCAGCAGCGGCGCAGGGGGTGAAGCTTTCTTT.

The V and J genes are TRBV7-3 and TRBJ2-2; 8 positions match TRBD1. J lost 10 bases, V lost 4 bases, and 8 bases had no gene match. Germline lookup yields CDR1 SGHTA and CDR2 FQGTGA. The CDR3 is made up of 14 amino acids. CDR3 region: CASSSGTGRKELFF. The CDR3 DNA reads TGTGCCAGCAGCTCAGGGACAGGTCGTAAGGAGCTGTTTTTT.

The chain employs TRBV10-3 and TRBJ2-7; no clear D. Germline values: CDR1 ENHRY, CDR2 SYGVKD. The CDR3 contains 15 residues. V lost 2 bases and J 3 bases, leaving 14 bases between the germline ends. This CDR3 reads CAISEMAAADYEQYF. The CDR3 DNA sequence: TGTGCCATCAGTGAGATGGCCGCCGCCGACTACGAGCAGTACTTC.

The V gene is TRBV4-1, the J gene TRBJ2-7; a possible D gene is TRBD1 (6 bases). The V end lost 4 bases, the J end lost 0 bases, and 16 bases lay between the germline ends. CDR3 size: 16 residues. CDR1 MGHRA and CDR2 YSYEKL come from the germline V gene. The CDR3 is CASSLAGTPSSYEQYF. CDR3 nucleotides: TGCGCCAGCAGCCTAGCCGGGACACCGAGCTCCTACGAGCAGTACTTC.

This clone appeared a few times. This chain connects TRBV2 to TRBJ1-6, with 10 bases identical to TRBD1. In germline, CDR1 is SNHLY, CDR2 FYNNEI. Trimming took 7 bases from V and 10 from J; bases not matched to a gene: 7. The CDR3 extends over 14 amino acids. CDR3 sequence: CASTKDRGISPLHF. As DNA, the CDR3 is TGTGCCAGCACAAAGGACAGGGGGATATCACCCCTCCACTTT.

The chain couples TRBV2 to TRBJ2-7, with 7 bases matching TRBD2. This CDR3 region has 14 residues. V lost 3 bases to trimming and J lost 2 bases; unmatched junction nucleotides: 4. From germline, CDR1 is SNHLY and CDR2 FYNNEI. CDR3: CASSDGLDTYEQYF. CDR3 DNA sequence: TGTGCCAGCAGTGACGGACTAGATACCTACGAGCAGTACTTC.

This clone was seen a handful of times. One junction end does not reproduce the germline sequence, and a read error may be involved. The rearrangement joins TRBV15 to TRBJ2-7; 8 nucleotides agree with TRBD2. This CDR3 contains 14 residues. CDR1 is LNHNV and CDR2 is YYDKDF in the germline V gene (reference sequence). This CDR3 is CATSRTRGGDEQYF. The CDR3 DNA follows: TGTGCCACCAGCAGAACCCGGGGGGGCGACGAACAGTACTTC.

The rearrangement links TRBV30 to TRBJ1-2; TRBD1 agrees at 8 bases. Germline trimming cut 2 bases from V and 4 bases from J; bases unmatched to any gene: 6. The germline CDR1 and CDR2 sequences are GTSNPN and SVGIG (reference sequence). The CDR3 runs to 14 residues. The CDR3 coding sequence is TGTGCCTGGAGTCCCGGACAGGGATCCTATGGCTACACCTTC. Amino acid sequence: CAWSPGQGSYGYTF. Full variable domain (remainder filled in from reference TRBV30 and TRBJ1-2): SQTIHQWPATLVQPVGSPLSLECTVEGTSNPNLYWYRQAAGRGLQLLFYSVGIGQISSEVPQNLSASRPQDRQFILSSKKLLLSDSGFYLCAWSPGQGSYGYTFGSGTRLTVV.

This chain connects TRBV4-1 to TRBJ1-2; D remains unclear. Germline lookup yields CDR1 MGHRA and CDR2 YSYEKL. The length of the CDR3 is 15 residues. Between the trimmed V and J ends, which lost 0 bases and 4 bases, there was a span of 12 bases. The CDR3 DNA sequence: TGCGCCAGCAGCCAAGATCTCTACTCTGGCTATGGCTACACCTTC. This translates into CASSQDLYSGYGYTF.

The chain is built from TRBV10-1 and TRBJ1-4; 7 positions agree with TRBD1. Germline lookup yields CDR1 WNHNN and CDR2 SYGVQD (reference sequence). After removal of 6 bases from V and 8 bases from J, the junction contained 9 bases not matched to a gene. This CDR3 is built from 14 residues. The CDR3 protein is CASRTRQGGEKLFF. For the CDR3, the DNA is TGCGCCAGCAGGACCAGACAGGGAGGCGAAAAACTGTTTTTT.

V is TRBV7-3 and J is TRBJ2-2, with TRBD1 matching over 8 bases. The V gene's germline CDR1 is SGHTA and CDR2 FQGTGA. CDR3 length: 18 residues. V lost 1 base, J lost 0 bases, and 7 bases stayed unmatched. The CDR3 protein is CASSLSGQGAANTGELFF. CDR3 nucleotides: TGTGCCAGCAGCTTAAGTGGTCAGGGGGCCGCGAACACCGGGGAGCTGTTTTTT.

This chain connects TRBV10-3 to TRBJ2-7; the match to TRBD1 covers 8 bases. CDR1 ENHRY and CDR2 SYGVKD come from the germline V gene. The ends lost 6 bases at V and 6 bases at J; junction bases unmatched: 10. This CDR3 has 14 residues. The CDR3 nucleotides are TGTGCCATCAGACCGGACAGGGAGAGCCTCGAGCAGTACTTC. It codes for CAIRPDRESLEQYF.

J is TRBJ2-5 and V is TRBV30; TRBD2 might be the D (6 bases). V was cut by 3 bases and J by 2 bases, with 10 bases left in between. The CDR3 covers 13 residues. Germline loops: CDR1 GTSNPN, CDR2 SVGIG (reference sequence). The CDR3 here is CAWSGDLQETQYF. DNA for the CDR3: TGTGCCTGGAGCGGGGACTTACAAGAGACCCAGTACTTC.

The rearrangement joins TRBV9 to TRBJ2-1; 8 bases fit TRBD1. The CDR3 is 17 residues long. Trimming cost V 3 bases and J 3 bases; bases outside gene matches: 11. CDR1 and CDR2 from the germline V gene are SGDLS and YYNGEE. The CDR3 region is CASSAPPGQAGYNEQFF. In nucleotides, the CDR3 is TGTGCCAGCAGCGCCCCCCCGGGACAGGCTGGCTACAATGAGCAGTTCTTC.

The J gene is TRBJ2-3, the V gene TRBV5-4; TRBD2 agrees at 10 bases. Germline CDR1 is SGHNT and CDR2 is YYREEE (reference sequence). The CDR3 contains 15 residues. J gave up 2 bases and V 3 bases, and 3 bases lay outside the gene matches. Written as DNA, the CDR3 is TGTGCCAGCAGCTGGACTAGCGGTACCACAGATACGCAGTATTTT. Translation: CASSWTSGTTDTQYF.

This clone was seen a handful of times. This chain uses TRBV19 with TRBJ1-5; possibly TRBD1 for D (5 bases). The germline CDR1 and CDR2 sequences are LNHDA and SQIVND (reference sequence). Trimming took off 2 bases at V and 9 bases at J, with 14 bases between the two ends. The CDR3 is made up of 14 amino acids. CDR3 in amino acids: CASSIIARGWPQHF. The CDR3 DNA follows: TGTGCCAGTAGTATAATCGCCCGGGGGTGGCCCCAGCATTTT. Filled out from reference TRBV19 and TRBJ1-5, the complete variable domain reads DGGITQSPKYLFRKEGQNVTLSCEQNLNHDAMYWYRQDPGQGLRLIYYSQIVNDFQKGDIAEGYSVSREKKESFPLTVTSAQKNPTAFYLCASSIIARGWPQHFGDGTRLSIL.

The gene calls are TRBV6-1 and TRBJ2-7; the match to TRBD1 covers 8 bases. The V segment lost 0 bases and the J segment 0 bases; nucleotides outside the gene matches: 7. CDR3 size: 17 residues. Germline V gene data show CDR1 as MNHNS and CDR2 as SASEGT. CDR3 nucleotides: TGTGCCAGCAGTGAAGCGACAGGGGTGGCGAGCTCCTACGAGCAGTACTTC. Amino acids: CASSEATGVASSYEQYF.

The rearrangement links TRBV6-5 to TRBJ2-7; TRBD1 agrees at 9 bases. The junction had 4 bases not matched to a gene; V was cut back by 6 bases and J by 4 bases. Germline CDR1 reads MNHEY; CDR2 reads SVGAGI. This CDR3 contains 13 residues. The CDR3 is CASSTGGGYEQYF. CDR3 coding DNA: TGTGCCAGCAGCACAGGGGGCGGTTACGAGCAGTACTTC.

V is TRBV7-2 and J is TRBJ2-7; perhaps TRBD1 as D (8 bases). This CDR3 comprises 14 residues. CDR1 is SGHTA, CDR2 FQGNSA, per germline. Trimming pared 5 bases from V and 7 bases from J, leaving 18 bases between. CDR3 protein: CASSPRQGRGEQYF. As DNA, the CDR3 is TGTGCCAGCAGCCCTCGACAGGGGAGGGGTGAGCAGTACTTC.

The chain carries TRBV6-5 and TRBJ1-1; TRBD1 agrees at 11 bases. Trimming removed 5 bases from V and 5 bases from J; junction bases left unmatched: 7. The CDR3 contains 15 residues. Per the germline V gene, CDR1 is MNHEY and CDR2 is SVGAGI. The DNA of the CDR3 is TGTGCCAGCAGTCTTGGGGGGACAGGGGGAACTGAAGCTTTCTTT. Residues: CASSLGGTGGTEAFF.